Listed below are T cell receptor beta chains from one sample, sequenced in a study of blood T cell repertoires in COVID-19. Some clones are missing from TCRdb's copy, which holds only in-frame ones; the method was immunoSEQ multiplex PCR. The profile shows hundreds of thousands of clones, roughly 90% of them singletons. Sequencing input: peripheral blood. Every receptor here comes from a woman between 25 and 40 years old with active or convalescent COVID-19. Both conserved end residues are part of each CDR3. The order of the fields is clone size, D gene, V gene, J gene, CDR3 protein, CDR3 DNA. The D gene is left open where the match is weak. Where a row states a size, it is once, few, many or the class of an expanded clone; other rows omit it.

abundance: few; d_gene: TRBD1; v_gene: TRBV6-5; j_gene: TRBJ2-1; CDR3aa: CASQWEQGISNEQFF; CDR3nt: TGTGCCTCCCAGTGGGAACAGGGGATTTCCAATGAGCAGTTCTTC
abundance: once; d_gene: TRBD1; v_gene: TRBV18; j_gene: TRBJ2-1; CDR3aa: CASSSGTENNEQFF; CDR3nt: TGTGCCAGCTCCTCCGGGACAGAAAACAATGAGCAGTTCTTC
abundance: NA; d_gene: NA; v_gene: TRBV7-9; j_gene: TRBJ2-2; CDR3aa: CASSLSITGELFF; CDR3nt: TGTGCCAGCAGTCTTAGTATTACCGGGGAGCTGTTTTTT
abundance: NA; d_gene: TRBD1; v_gene: TRBV18; j_gene: TRBJ2-1; CDR3aa: CASSPGQGGNNEQFF; CDR3nt: TGTGCCAGCTCACCCGGACAGGGCGGAAACAATGAGCAGTTCTTC
abundance: NA; d_gene: TRBD1; v_gene: TRBV6-1; j_gene: TRBJ1-5; CDR3aa: CASSEVGQGSGNQPQHF; CDR3nt: TGTGCCAGCAGTGAAGTGGGACAGGGGTCCGGCAATCAGCCCCAGCATTTT
abundance: once; d_gene: TRBD1; v_gene: TRBV30; j_gene: TRBJ1-1; CDR3aa: CAWREGQGAGEAFF; CDR3nt: TGTGCCTGGAGAGAAGGACAGGGGGCTGGTGAAGCTTTCTTT
abundance: NA; d_gene: TRBD1; v_gene: TRBV18; j_gene: TRBJ1-2; CDR3aa: CASGQGANYGYTF; CDR3nt: TGTGCCAGCGGACAGGGGGCGAACTATGGCTACACCTTC
abundance: NA; d_gene: NA; v_gene: TRBV7-9; j_gene: TRBJ1-2; CDR3aa: CASSLQLSVNYGYTF; CDR3nt: TGTGCCAGCAGCTTACAATTATCAGTGAACTATGGCTACACCTTC
abundance: once; d_gene: NA; v_gene: TRBV5-6; j_gene: TRBJ1-6; CDR3aa: CASSPIGQPNNSPLHF; CDR3nt: TGTGCCAGCAGCCCAATAGGACAGCCAAATAATTCACCCCTCCACTTT
abundance: NA; d_gene: TRBD1; v_gene: TRBV12-3/TRBV12-4; j_gene: TRBJ2-4; CDR3aa: CASTGQGNIQYF; CDR3nt: TGTGCCAGCACCGGACAGGGAAACATTCAGTACTTC
abundance: NA; d_gene: TRBD1; v_gene: TRBV3-1/TRBV3-2; j_gene: TRBJ2-1; CDR3aa: CASSQDPGQDYNEQFF; CDR3nt: TGTGCCAGCAGCCAAGATCCGGGACAGGACTACAATGAGCAGTTCTTC
abundance: NA; d_gene: NA; v_gene: TRBV29-1; j_gene: TRBJ2-2; CDR3aa: CSVVSGSSNTGELFF; CDR3nt: TGCAGCGTAGTTTCCGGGAGTTCGAACACCGGGGAGCTGTTTTTT
abundance: NA; d_gene: NA; v_gene: TRBV12-3/TRBV12-4; j_gene: TRBJ2-2; CDR3aa: CASSSGTGELFF; CDR3nt: TGTGCCAGCAGTTCGGGGACCGGGGAGCTGTTTTTT
abundance: once; d_gene: NA; v_gene: TRBV7-2; j_gene: TRBJ1-1; CDR3aa: CASKMGRDRTEAFF; CDR3nt: TGTGCCAGCAAGATGGGGAGAGATAGGACTGAAGCTTTCTTT
abundance: few; d_gene: NA; v_gene: TRBV6-5; j_gene: TRBJ2-5; CDR3aa: CASSYRETQYF; CDR3nt: TGTGCCAGCAGTTACCGGGAGACCCAGTACTTC
abundance: few; d_gene: NA; v_gene: TRBV11-2; j_gene: TRBJ1-2; CDR3aa: CASSLVGGAGYTF; CDR3nt: TGTGCCAGCAGCTTAGTCGGGGGTGCGGGCTACACCTTC
abundance: once; d_gene: NA; v_gene: TRBV3-1/TRBV3-2; j_gene: TRBJ1-3; CDR3aa: CASSQRGSGNTIYF; CDR3nt: TGTGCCAGCAGCCAACGGGGCTCTGGAAACACCATATATTTT
abundance: NA; d_gene: TRBD1; v_gene: TRBV28; j_gene: TRBJ1-2; CDR3aa: CASSVPGQGLRDGYTF; CDR3nt: TGTGCCAGCAGCGTACCGGGACAGGGACTCAGAGACGGCTACACCTTC
abundance: once; d_gene: TRBD1; v_gene: TRBV5-4; j_gene: TRBJ1-2; CDR3aa: CASSSEGATYGYTF; CDR3nt: TGTGCCAGCAGCTCCGAGGGGGCTACCTATGGCTACACCTTC
abundance: NA; d_gene: TRBD1; v_gene: TRBV6-5; j_gene: TRBJ1-2; CDR3aa: CASSDSTGPDYGYTF; CDR3nt: TGTGCCAGCAGTGACTCGACAGGGCCCGACTATGGCTACACCTTC
abundance: NA; d_gene: TRBD1; v_gene: TRBV6-6; j_gene: TRBJ1-2; CDR3aa: CASSLSGTGARGYTF; CDR3nt: TGTGCCAGCAGTTTGTCCGGGACAGGGGCTCGGGGCTACACCTTC
abundance: NA; d_gene: TRBD1; v_gene: TRBV6-5; j_gene: TRBJ1-1; CDR3aa: CASRQGAGTEAFF; CDR3nt: TGTGCCAGCAGACAGGGGGCAGGTACTGAAGCTTTCTTT
abundance: NA; d_gene: TRBD1; v_gene: TRBV27; j_gene: TRBJ1-5; CDR3aa: CASSSGYEGAQPQHF; CDR3nt: TGTGCCAGCAGTTCGGGATATGAGGGGGCTCAGCCCCAGCATTTT
abundance: NA; d_gene: TRBD1; v_gene: TRBV15; j_gene: TRBJ2-5; CDR3aa: CATSRGDRWSSQETQYF; CDR3nt: TGTGCCACCAGCAGAGGGGACAGGTGGAGCTCCCAAGAGACCCAGTACTTC
abundance: once; d_gene: TRBD2; v_gene: TRBV11-2; j_gene: TRBJ2-1; CDR3aa: CASRHPGLAINEQFF; CDR3nt: TGTGCCAGCAGGCACCCGGGACTAGCAATCAATGAGCAGTTCTTC